These 22 T cell receptor beta chains were all obtained from the same sample, sequenced in a study of Ad26.COV2.S vaccination and SARS-CoV-2 variants. Treatment denoted: about 20 received Ad26.COV2.S at low or high dose, single or two shots; five or six received placebo; per-sample allocation not given. Collection of the samples took place on day 63 after the first injection of vaccine or placebo. Sequenced by immunoSEQ multiplex PCR; TCRdb stores in-frame clones only, minus some. The data show 440,000 or so clones, around 92% seen once. This sample comprised peripheral blood, obtained in a trial of Ad26.COV2.S vaccine versus placebo. These receptors were obtained from a person between 18 and 60 years old who received the Ad26.COV2.S COVID-19 vaccine or a placebo.

The CDR3 sequence is CASTTILGREQYF. The CDR3 DNA follows: TGTGCCAGCACCACAATATTAGGGCGCGAGCAGTACTTC. The chain recombines TRBV7-2 with TRBJ2-7, with unresolved D. The CDR3 totals 13 residues. With 7 bases removed from V and 6 bases from J, the gap between germline ends came to 16 bases. Germline CDR1 is SGHTA and CDR2 is FQGNSA.

The J gene is TRBJ2-3, the V gene TRBV4-1, with D perhaps TRBD2 (5 bases). V lost 0 bases, J lost 2 bases, and 9 bases lay in between. Germline V gives CDR1 MGHRA, CDR2 YSYEKL. This CDR3 comprises 15 residues. CDR3 nucleotides: TGCGCCAGCAGCCAAGATTCCCGGGACACAGATACGCAGTATTTT. This translates into CASSQDSRDTDTQYF.

The J gene is TRBJ1-2, the V gene TRBV19, with D hard to call. V was shortened by 1 base and J by 0 bases, with 12 bases between the two germline ends. The CDR3 covers 16 residues. Germline lookup yields CDR1 LNHDA and CDR2 SQIVND (reference sequence). In nucleotides, the CDR3 is TGTGCCAGTAGTATAGGACACCAACTAGCTAACTATGGCTACACCTTC. It yields the protein CASSIGHQLANYGYTF.

The genes are TRBV20-1 and TRBJ2-5; D remains ambiguous. The CDR3 spans 10 residues. V was shortened by 3 bases and J by 4 bases, with 3 bases between the two germline ends. The germline gives CDR1 DFQATT, CDR2 SNEGSKA (reference sequence). The CDR3 region has the DNA TGCAGTGCTAGTTCAGAGACCCAGTACTTC. Residues: CSASSETQYF.

V gene TRBV5-4 combines with J gene TRBJ2-5, with TRBD1 matching 8 bases. This CDR3 is 14 amino acids long. Germline V gives CDR1 SGHNT, CDR2 YYREEE (reference sequence). V dropped 5 bases and J dropped 5; count of bases not matched to a gene: 8. CDR3 sequence (DNA): TGTGCCAGCAGACGGGACAGGACAGAGGAGACCCAGTACTTC. Its translation: CASRRDRTEETQYF.

The V call is TRBV24-1, the J call TRBJ1-2; 10 bases match TRBD1. The CDR3 totals 14 residues. V lost 5 bases and J lost 8; bases outside the gene matches: 7. Germline assignment: CDR1 KGHDR and CDR2 SFDVKD. CDR3: CATSGSDRGQGYTF. DNA of the CDR3: TGTGCCACCAGTGGCAGCGACAGGGGGCAAGGCTACACCTTC.

The V and J genes are TRBV6-5 and TRBJ2-7; 7 bases are a match to TRBD1. V lost 6 bases and J lost 2; bases outside the gene matches: 4. This CDR3 has 13 amino acids. The germline CDR1 and CDR2 sequences are MNHEY and SVGAGI. CDR3: CASRYTGAYEQYF. The CDR3 DNA is TGTGCCAGCAGATACACAGGGGCCTACGAGCAGTACTTC.

The V gene is TRBV7-2, the J gene TRBJ1-4; D is unresolved. The CDR3 has 16 amino acids. Between the trimmed V and J ends, which lost 2 bases and 0 bases, there was a span of 10 bases. Per germline, CDR1 SGHTA and CDR2 FQGNSA. The chain's CDR3 is CASSLRSKATNEKLFF. In DNA form, the CDR3 reads TGTGCCAGCAGCTTACGGTCAAAAGCAACTAATGAAAAACTGTTTTTT.

This clone is a singleton in its sample. This chain uses TRBV4-1 with TRBJ2-1, with D maybe TRBD2 (5 bases). From germline, CDR1 is MGHRA and CDR2 YSYEKL. V lost 1 base and J 9 bases, leaving 7 bases between the germline ends. The CDR3 has 12 residues. The CDR3 region has the DNA TGCGCCAGCAGCCAAGTCGCGGGTGAGCAGTTCTTC. It translates to CASSQVAGEQFF.

The V call is TRBV30, the J call TRBJ1-1; 7 bases match TRBD1. The CDR3 runs 15 residues. Germline CDR1 GTSNPN, CDR2 SVGIG (reference sequence). Germline trimming cut 3 bases from V and 0 bases from J; bases unmatched to any gene: 7. The CDR3 sequence is CAWRMGQTMNTEAFF. For the CDR3, the DNA is TGTGCCTGGAGGATGGGACAGACTATGAACACTGAAGCTTTCTTT.

This sequence joins TRBV7-6 and TRBJ2-1; 16 positions match TRBD2. Germline CDR1 reads SGHVS; CDR2 reads FNYEAQ. This CDR3 has 19 residues. V was pared by 0 bases and J by 6 bases, with 8 bases of the junction left unmatched. The CDR3 here is CASSLAAGTSGGALNEQFF. The CDR3 DNA sequence: TGTGCCAGCAGCTTAGCGGCGGGGACTAGCGGGGGGGCCCTCAATGAGCAGTTCTTC.

This sequence joins TRBV5-1 and TRBJ2-7; no firm D call. The germline V gene encodes CDR1 SGHRS and CDR2 YFSETQ. CDR3 length equals 14 residues. V shed 4 bases and J shed 2 bases, with 13 bases lying between them. The CDR3 spells CASSRGDTTYEQYF. CDR3 DNA sequence: TGCGCCAGCAGCCGTGGAGATACAACCTACGAGCAGTACTTC.

The genes are TRBV30 and TRBJ2-6, with 7 bases matching TRBD1. Trimming removed 8 bases from V and 2 bases from J; junction bases left unmatched: 3. Germline lookup yields CDR1 GTSNPN and CDR2 SVGIG (reference sequence). CDR3 length: 13 residues. The CDR3 sequence: CAQDRAGANVLTF. The CDR3 region has the DNA TGTGCCCAAGACAGGGCTGGGGCCAACGTCCTGACTTTC.

CDR3 DNA sequence: TGTGCCAGCAGTTTAAGTGGCAGGGGGCCTATGAACACTGAAGCTTTCTTT. This translates into CASSLSGRGPMNTEAFF. The chain is built from TRBV28 and TRBJ1-1; 8 nucleotides agree with TRBD1. The V gene end was trimmed by 2 bases and the J gene end by 0 bases; junction bases not matched to a gene: 8. The CDR3 is made up of 17 amino acids. Germline V gene data show CDR1 as MDHEN and CDR2 as SYDVKM.

The rearrangement uses TRBV5-6 and TRBJ2-7; D possibly corresponds to TRBD1 (5 bases). From germline, CDR1 is SGHDT and CDR2 YYEEEE. The CDR3 is made up of 13 amino acids. V lost 3 bases and J 3 bases, leaving 10 bases between the germline ends. The CDR3 sequence is CASSYDSLYEQYF. CDR3 coding DNA: TGTGCCAGCAGCTATGACAGTCTCTACGAGCAGTACTTC.

The chain couples TRBV7-6 to TRBJ2-7; possibly TRBD2 for D (6 bases). The germline gives CDR1 SGHVS, CDR2 FNYEAQ. V was pared by 5 bases and J by 3 bases, with 8 bases between. The CDR3 sequence is 12 residues long. Written as DNA, the CDR3 is TGTGCCAGCAGCCCCGGGGGCTACGAGCAGTACTTC. As protein: CASSPGGYEQYF. Based on the CDR3 plus reference TRBV7-6 and TRBJ2-7, the full variable domain is GAGVSQSPRYKVTKRGQDVALRCDPISGHVSLYWYRQALGQGPEFLTYFNYEAQQDKSGLPNDRFSAERPEGSISTLTIQRTEQRDSAMYRCASSPGGYEQYFGPGTRLTVT.

V and J are TRBV7-7 and TRBJ2-3; 8 nucleotides line up with TRBD2. The CDR3 covers 14 residues. The J segment lost 4 bases and the V segment lost 2 bases, leaving 2 bases of the junction unmatched. Germline V gene sequence: CDR1 SSHAT, CDR2 FNYEAQ (reference sequence). The CDR3 sequence: CASSLRGGPDTQYF. Written as DNA, the CDR3 is TGTGCCAGCAGCTTACGGGGGGGCCCAGATACGCAGTATTTT.

V is TRBV6-2 or TRBV6-3 and J is TRBJ1-2; D call uncertain. CDR1 is MNHEY, CDR2 SVGEGT, per germline. Trimming removed 0 bases from V and 0 bases from J, with 8 bases in between. The CDR3 sequence is 15 residues long. The CDR3 DNA sequence: TGTGCCAGCAGTTACTCGACGAGGGCTAACTATGGCTACACCTTC. Translated: CASSYSTRANYGYTF.

This sequence joins TRBV6-4 and TRBJ2-1; the D gene could be TRBD1 or TRBD2 (5 bases each). The CDR3 spans 14 residues. The V gene's germline CDR1 is MRHNA and CDR2 SNTAGT. V was trimmed by 8 bases and J by 3 bases, leaving 14 bases between them. In DNA, the CDR3 is TGTGCCAGCTCCCCCGGGGCTTTCTACAATGAGCAGTTCTTC. Its protein is CASSPGAFYNEQFF.

CDR3 DNA: TGTGCCAGCAGTGAATTTGGGACAGGGGGCGCGGGGACTGAAGCTTTCTTT. Amino acids: CASSEFGTGGAGTEAFF. The J gene is TRBJ1-1, the V gene TRBV6-1; 12 nucleotides line up with TRBD1. This CDR3 spans 17 amino acids. CDR1 and CDR2 (germline): MNHNS, SASEGT. Germline trimming cut 2 bases from V and 5 bases from J; bases unmatched to any gene: 9.

On this clone: Distinct nucleotide sequences in the sample also encode this CDR3. The chain couples TRBV9 to TRBJ1-2; 12 bases fit TRBD1. V gave up 3 bases and J gave up 4 bases; unmatched junction bases: 1. CDR1 is SGDLS and CDR2 is YYNGEE in the germline V gene. The CDR3 has 14 amino acids. In DNA form, the CDR3 reads TGTGCCAGCAGCGCGGGACAGGGGGCCTATGGCTACACCTTC. Amino acids: CASSAGQGAYGYTF.

The rearrangement uses TRBV3-1 (or the pseudogene TRBV3-2) and TRBJ2-5, with 13 bases identical to TRBD2. Per germline, CDR1 LGHDT and CDR2 YNNKEL (reference sequence). This CDR3 contains 18 residues. V lost 4 bases, J lost 5 bases, and 13 bases stayed unmatched. The CDR3 region is CASSPYRTSGGSRETQYF. The CDR3 DNA follows: TGTGCCAGCAGCCCTTACAGGACTAGCGGGGGAAGTAGGGAGACCCAGTACTTC.